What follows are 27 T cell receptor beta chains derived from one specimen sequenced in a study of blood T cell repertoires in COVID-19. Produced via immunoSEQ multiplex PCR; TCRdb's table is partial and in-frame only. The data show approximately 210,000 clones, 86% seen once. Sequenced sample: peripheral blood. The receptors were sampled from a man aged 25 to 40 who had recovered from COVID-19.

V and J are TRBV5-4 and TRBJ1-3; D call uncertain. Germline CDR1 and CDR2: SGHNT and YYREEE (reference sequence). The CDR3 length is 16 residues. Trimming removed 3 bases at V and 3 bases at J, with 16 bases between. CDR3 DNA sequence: TGTGCCAGCAGCTCGGGAGTGAACACCTTTGGAAACACCATATATTTT. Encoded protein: CASSSGVNTFGNTIYF.

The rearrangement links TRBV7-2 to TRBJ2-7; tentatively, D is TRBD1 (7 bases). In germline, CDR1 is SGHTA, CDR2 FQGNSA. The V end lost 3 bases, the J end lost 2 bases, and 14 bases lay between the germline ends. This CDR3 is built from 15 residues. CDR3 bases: TGTGCCAGCAGCTTCGGGGGAGACAGGGCCTACGAGCAGTACTTC. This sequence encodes CASSFGGDRAYEQYF.

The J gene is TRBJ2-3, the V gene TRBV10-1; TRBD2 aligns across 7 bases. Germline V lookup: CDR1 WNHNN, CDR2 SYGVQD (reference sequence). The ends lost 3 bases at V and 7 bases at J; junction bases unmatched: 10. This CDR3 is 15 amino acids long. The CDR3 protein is CASSETSGARNTQYF. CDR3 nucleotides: TGCGCCAGCAGTGAAACCAGCGGGGCGAGAAATACGCAGTATTTT.

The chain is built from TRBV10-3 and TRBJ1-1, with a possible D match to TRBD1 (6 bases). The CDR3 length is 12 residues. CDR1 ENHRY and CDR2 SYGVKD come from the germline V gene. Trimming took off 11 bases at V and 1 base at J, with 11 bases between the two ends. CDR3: CAFRTENTEAFF. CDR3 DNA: TGTGCCTTTCGGACAGAGAACACTGAAGCTTTCTTT.

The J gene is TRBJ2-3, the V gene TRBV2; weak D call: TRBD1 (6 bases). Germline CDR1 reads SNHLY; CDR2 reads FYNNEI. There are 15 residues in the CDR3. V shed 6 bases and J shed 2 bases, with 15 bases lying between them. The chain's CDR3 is CASRRQVSHTDTQYF. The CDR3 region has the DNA TGTGCCAGCAGGAGACAGGTCTCCCACACAGATACGCAGTATTTT.

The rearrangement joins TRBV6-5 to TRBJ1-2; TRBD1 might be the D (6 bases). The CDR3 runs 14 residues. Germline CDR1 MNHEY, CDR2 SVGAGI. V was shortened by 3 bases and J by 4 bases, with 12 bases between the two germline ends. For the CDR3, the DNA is TGTGCCAGCAGTTATACCGCAGGGGCCTATGGCTACACCTTC. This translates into CASSYTAGAYGYTF.

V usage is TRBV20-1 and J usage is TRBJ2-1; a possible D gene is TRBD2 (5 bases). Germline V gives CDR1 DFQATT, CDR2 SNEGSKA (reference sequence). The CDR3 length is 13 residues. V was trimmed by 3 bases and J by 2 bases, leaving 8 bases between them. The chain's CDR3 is CSASTRPYNEQFF. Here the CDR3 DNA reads TGCAGTGCTAGTACTAGGCCCTACAATGAGCAGTTCTTC.

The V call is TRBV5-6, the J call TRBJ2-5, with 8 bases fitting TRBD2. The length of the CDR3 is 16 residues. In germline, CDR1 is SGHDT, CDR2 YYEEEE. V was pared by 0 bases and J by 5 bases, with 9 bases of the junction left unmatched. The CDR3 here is CASSLVTGGPVETQYF. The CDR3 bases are TGTGCCAGCAGCTTGGTAACGGGGGGGCCGGTGGAGACCCAGTACTTC. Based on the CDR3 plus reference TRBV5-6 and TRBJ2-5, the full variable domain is DAGVTQSPTHLIKTRGQQVTLRCSPKSGHDTVSWYQQALGQGPQFIFQYYEEEERQRGNFPDRFSGHQFPNYSSELNVNALLLGDSALYLCASSLVTGGPVETQYFGPGTRLLVL.

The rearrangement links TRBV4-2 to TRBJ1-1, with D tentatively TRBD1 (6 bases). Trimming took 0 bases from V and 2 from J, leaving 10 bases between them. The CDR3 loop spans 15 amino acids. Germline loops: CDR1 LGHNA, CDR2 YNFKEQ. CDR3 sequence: CASSQDGGTNTEAFF. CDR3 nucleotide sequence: TGTGCCAGCAGCCAAGATGGGGGCACCAACACTGAAGCTTTCTTT.

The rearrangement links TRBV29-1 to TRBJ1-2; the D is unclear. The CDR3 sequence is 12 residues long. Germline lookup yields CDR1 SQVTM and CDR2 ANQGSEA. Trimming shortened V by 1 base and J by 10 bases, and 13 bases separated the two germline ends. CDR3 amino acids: CSVEVTAGNYTF. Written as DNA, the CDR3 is TGCAGCGTTGAAGTGACGGCAGGAAACTACACCTTC.

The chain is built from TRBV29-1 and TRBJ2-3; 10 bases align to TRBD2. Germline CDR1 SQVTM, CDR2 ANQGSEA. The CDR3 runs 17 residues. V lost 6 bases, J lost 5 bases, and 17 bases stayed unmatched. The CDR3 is CSVGSAAGGPRGDTQYF. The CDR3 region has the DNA TGCAGCGTCGGTTCTGCAGCGGGGGGGCCCAGAGGAGATACGCAGTATTTT.

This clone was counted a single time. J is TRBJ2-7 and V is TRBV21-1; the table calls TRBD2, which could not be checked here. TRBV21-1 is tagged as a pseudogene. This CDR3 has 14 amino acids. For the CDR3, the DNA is TGTGCCAGCAGCAAAGCCTTGGTGAGATACGAGCAGTACTTC. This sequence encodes CASSKALVRYEQYF.

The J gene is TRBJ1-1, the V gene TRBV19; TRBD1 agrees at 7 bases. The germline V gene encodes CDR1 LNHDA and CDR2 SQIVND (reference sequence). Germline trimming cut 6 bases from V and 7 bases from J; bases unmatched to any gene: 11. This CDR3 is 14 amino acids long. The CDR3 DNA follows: TGTGCCAGTAGGCGACTAGGACAGGCCGATGAAGCTTTCTTT. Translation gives CASRRLGQADEAFF.

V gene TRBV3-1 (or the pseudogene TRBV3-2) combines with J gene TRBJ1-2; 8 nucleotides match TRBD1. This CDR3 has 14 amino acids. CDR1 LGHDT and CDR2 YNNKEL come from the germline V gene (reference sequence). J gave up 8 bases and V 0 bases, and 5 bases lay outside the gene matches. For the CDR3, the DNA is TGTGCCAGCAGCCAAGAAACAGGGGGGAAAGGCTACACCTTC. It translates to CASSQETGGKGYTF.

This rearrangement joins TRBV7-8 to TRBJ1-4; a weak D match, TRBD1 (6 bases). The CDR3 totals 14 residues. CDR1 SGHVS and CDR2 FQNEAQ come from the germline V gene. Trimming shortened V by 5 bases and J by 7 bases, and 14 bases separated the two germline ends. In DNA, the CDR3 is TGTGCCAGCAGCCCCGGGACATTGGGTGAAAAACTGTTTTTT. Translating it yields CASSPGTLGEKLFF.

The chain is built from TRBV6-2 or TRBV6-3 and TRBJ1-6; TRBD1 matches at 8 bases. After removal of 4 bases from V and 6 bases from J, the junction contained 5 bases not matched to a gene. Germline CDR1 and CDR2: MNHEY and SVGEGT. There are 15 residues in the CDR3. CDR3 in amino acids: CASSWNRGSNSPLHF. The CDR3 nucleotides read TGTGCCAGCAGTTGGAACAGGGGGAGTAATTCACCCCTCCACTTT.

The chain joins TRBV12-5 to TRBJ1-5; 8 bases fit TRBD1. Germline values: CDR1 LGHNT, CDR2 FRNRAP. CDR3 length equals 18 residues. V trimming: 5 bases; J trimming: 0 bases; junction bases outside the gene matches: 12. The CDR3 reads CASGVNRDRLYSNQPQHF. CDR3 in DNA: TGTGCTAGTGGTGTGAACCGGGACAGGCTTTATAGCAATCAGCCCCAGCATTTT.

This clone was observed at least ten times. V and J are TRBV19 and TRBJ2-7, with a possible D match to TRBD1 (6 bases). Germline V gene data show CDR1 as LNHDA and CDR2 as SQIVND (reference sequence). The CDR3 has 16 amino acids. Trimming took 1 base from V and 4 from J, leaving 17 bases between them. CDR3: CASSIGPPSRGYEQYF. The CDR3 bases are TGTGCCAGTAGTATAGGCCCCCCGAGCAGGGGTTACGAGCAGTACTTC.

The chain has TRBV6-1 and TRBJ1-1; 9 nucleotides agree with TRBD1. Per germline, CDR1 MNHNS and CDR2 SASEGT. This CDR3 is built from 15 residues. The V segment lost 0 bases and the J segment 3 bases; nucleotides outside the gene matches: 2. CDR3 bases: TGTGCCAGCAGTGAAGCCGGACAGGGGTACACTGAAGCTTTCTTT. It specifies CASSEAGQGYTEAFF.

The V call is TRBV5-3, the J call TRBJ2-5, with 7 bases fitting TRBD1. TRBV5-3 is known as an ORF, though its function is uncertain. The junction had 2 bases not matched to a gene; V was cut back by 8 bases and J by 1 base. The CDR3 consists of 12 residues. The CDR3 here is CARGDSQETQYF. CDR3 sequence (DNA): TGTGCCAGGGGGGACAGCCAAGAGACCCAGTACTTC.

This CDR3 reads CASSLSGPWSNQPQHF. The CDR3 DNA reads as TGTGCCAGCAGTTTATCTGGCCCCTGGAGCAATCAGCCCCAGCATTTT. The chain combines TRBV27 with TRBJ1-5; D not resolved. Trimming pared 0 bases from V and 1 base from J, leaving 10 bases between. CDR1 MNHEY and CDR2 SMNVEV come from the germline V gene (reference sequence). The CDR3 totals 16 residues.

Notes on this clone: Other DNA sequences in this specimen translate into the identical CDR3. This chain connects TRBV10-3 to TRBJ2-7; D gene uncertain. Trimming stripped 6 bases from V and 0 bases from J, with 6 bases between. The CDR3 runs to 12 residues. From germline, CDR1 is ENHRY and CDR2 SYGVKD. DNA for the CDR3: TGTGCCATCAGCCTCAGCTCCTACGAGCAGTACTTC. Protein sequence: CAISLSSYEQYF.

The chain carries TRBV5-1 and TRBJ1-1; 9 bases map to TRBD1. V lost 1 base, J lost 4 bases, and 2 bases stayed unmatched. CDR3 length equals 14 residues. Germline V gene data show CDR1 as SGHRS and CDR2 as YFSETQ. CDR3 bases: TGCGCCAGCAGCTTGTACAGGGGGCCCACTGAAGCTTTCTTT. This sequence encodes CASSLYRGPTEAFF.

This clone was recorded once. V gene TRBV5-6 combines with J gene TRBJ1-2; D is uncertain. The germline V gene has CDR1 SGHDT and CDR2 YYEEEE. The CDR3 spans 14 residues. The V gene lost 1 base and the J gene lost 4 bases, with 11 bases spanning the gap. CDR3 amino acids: CASSLPHTPYGYTF. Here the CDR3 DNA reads TGTGCCAGCAGCTTGCCCCACACCCCCTATGGCTACACCTTC.

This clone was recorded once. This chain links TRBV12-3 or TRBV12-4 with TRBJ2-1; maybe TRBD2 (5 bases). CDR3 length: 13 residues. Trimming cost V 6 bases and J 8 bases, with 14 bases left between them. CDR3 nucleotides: TGTGCCAGCAGGAGGGTGGCCGGCGATGAGCAGTTCTTC. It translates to CASRRVAGDEQFF.

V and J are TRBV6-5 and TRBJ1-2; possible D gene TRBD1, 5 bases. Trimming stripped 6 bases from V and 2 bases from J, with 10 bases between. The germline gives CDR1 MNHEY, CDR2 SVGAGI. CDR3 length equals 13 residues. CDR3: CASSQGFNYGYTF. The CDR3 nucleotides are TGTGCCAGCAGCCAGGGCTTCAACTATGGCTACACCTTC.

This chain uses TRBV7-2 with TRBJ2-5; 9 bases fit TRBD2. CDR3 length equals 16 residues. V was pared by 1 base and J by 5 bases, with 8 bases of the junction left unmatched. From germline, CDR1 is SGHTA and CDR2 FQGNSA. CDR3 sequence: CASSLGLAVPGETQYF. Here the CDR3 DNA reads TGTGCCAGCAGCTTAGGACTAGCGGTCCCTGGTGAGACCCAGTACTTC.